This T cell receptor (beta chain) was retrieved from a study of beta chain features in type 1 diabetes. cDNA synthesis used the whole RNA isolate, giving expressed TCRB sequences. Reads from naive, central memory and regulatory T cell samples averaged roughly 3.6 million. TCRdb's table, derived via immunoSEQ multiplex PCR, lists solely in-frame clones and lacks some. The table has more than 95,000 clones, 15% to 20% seen once; the top ten hold roughly 2.5%. This clone has more than one count but fewer than ten. Its antigen is as yet unknown. This CDR3 comprises 13 residues. V lost 7 bases, J lost 4 bases, and 14 bases lay in between. CDR1 GTSNPN and CDR2 SVGIG come from the germline V gene (reference sequence). General study findings and limits: In every one of the four CD4+ subsets, TCRB CDR3s were moderately but significantly shorter in Type 1 diabetes patients. Unsettled here was the matter of whether HLA type influences TCRB rearrangement.

The receptor was derived from a man between 18 and 29 years old with type 1 diabetes. The material sequenced was central memory CD4+ T cells from blood. This chain joins TRBV30 and TRBJ1-3; TRBD1 is a possible D gene (5 bases). The chain's CDR3 is CASSQGAGNTIYF. CDR3 coding DNA: TGTGCCTCTAGTCAGGGTGCCGGAAACACCATATATTTT.